The 32 T cell receptor beta chains presented below share a single source sample, sequenced in a study of blood T cell repertoires in COVID-19. Sequencing was performed with immunoSEQ multiplex PCR; in TCRdb, only in-frame clones are kept and a portion is missing. The data contain 130,000 to 150,000 clones, 80% of them seen just once; the ten biggest clones take up 10% to 15%. The source material was peripheral blood. These receptor sequences come from a man in his 60s with active or convalescent COVID-19.

The V gene is TRBV18, the J gene TRBJ1-2; 8 bases line up with TRBD1. The V segment lost 3 bases and the J segment 4 bases; nucleotides outside the gene matches: 4. From germline, CDR1 is KGHSH and CDR2 LQKENI. This CDR3 comprises 14 residues. CDR3: CASSPLTGAYGYTF. In nucleotides, the CDR3 is TGTGCCAGCTCACCCTTGACAGGGGCCTATGGCTACACCTTC.

This chain uses TRBV2 with TRBJ1-4; D uncertain. V lost 5 bases and J 3 bases, leaving 13 bases between the germline ends. The germline V gene has CDR1 SNHLY and CDR2 FYNNEI. The CDR3 totals 15 residues. The DNA of the CDR3 is TGTGCCAGCAGTCAAAACCGGGTCTCTAATGAAAAACTGTTTTTT. The encoded protein is CASSQNRVSNEKLFF.

This rearrangement joins TRBV27 to TRBJ1-6, with D perhaps matching TRBD1 (6 bases). The CDR3 runs 15 residues. The V and J ends lost 3 bases and 7 bases respectively, with 13 bases between them. From germline, CDR1 is MNHEY and CDR2 SMNVEV (reference sequence). The chain's CDR3 is CASSFDKRGNSPLHF. In DNA form, the CDR3 reads TGTGCCAGCAGTTTTGATAAGAGGGGGAATTCACCCCTCCACTTT.

This clone was counted between two and nine times. The chain employs TRBV7-9 and TRBJ2-1, with TRBD2 identical over 10 bases. The length of the CDR3 is 16 residues. V lost 5 bases, J lost 8 bases, and 12 bases stayed unmatched. CDR1 is SEHNR and CDR2 is FQNEAQ in the germline V gene (reference sequence). CDR3 DNA sequence: TGTGCCAGCAGCCGGTCCGGGACTAGCGCTACCCATGAGCAGTTCTTC. This sequence encodes CASSRSGTSATHEQFF.

V gene TRBV18 combines with J gene TRBJ1-1; a weak D match, TRBD1 (5 bases). V lost 1 base to trimming and J lost 3 bases, with 9 bases between them. CDR1 and CDR2 from the germline V gene are KGHSH and LQKENI. CDR3 size: 14 residues. The chain's CDR3 is CASSPQGYDTEAFF. The DNA of the CDR3 is TGTGCCAGCTCACCACAGGGGTATGACACTGAAGCTTTCTTT.

The CDR3 DNA follows: TGTGCCAGCAGCCAAGACCCCCGAGCGGGAGGTGGCTACCAAGAGACCCAGTACTTC. Its translation is CASSQDPRAGGGYQETQYF. The V and J genes are TRBV3-1 (or the pseudogene TRBV3-2) and TRBJ2-5; the match to TRBD2 covers 9 bases. The CDR3 consists of 19 residues. Germline V gene sequence: CDR1 LGHDT, CDR2 YNNKEL (reference sequence). V was pared by 0 bases and J by 0 bases, with 11 bases of the junction left unmatched.

This clone turned up a few times. The chain employs TRBV6-2 or TRBV6-3 and TRBJ1-4; D gene unclear. The CDR3 covers 13 residues. Per the germline V gene, CDR1 is MNHEY and CDR2 is SVGEGT. Trimming cost V 2 bases and J 5 bases, with 6 bases left between them. The CDR3 region has the DNA TGTGCCAGCAGTTACAACGAGAATGAAAAACTGTTTTTT. As protein: CASSYNENEKLFF.

The V call is TRBV11-2, the J call TRBJ1-4; tentatively, D is TRBD1 (6 bases). V was shortened by 5 bases and J by 5 bases, with 15 bases between the two germline ends. This CDR3 is built from 15 residues. Germline CDR1 SGHAT, CDR2 FQNNGV. CDR3 DNA sequence: TGTGCCAGCAGCCTAGTGTTGACAGGCAATGAAAAACTGTTTTTT. Translation gives CASSLVLTGNEKLFF. Using reference TRBV11-2 and TRBJ1-4 for the parts outside the CDR3, the full variable domain is EAGVAQSPRYKIIEKRQSVAFWCNPISGHATLYWYQQILGQGPKLLIQFQNNGVVDDSQLPKDRFSAERLKGVDSTLKIQPAKLEDSAVYLCASSLVLTGNEKLFFGSGTQLSVL.

This clone showed up just a few times. The chain is built from TRBV2 and TRBJ1-1; D is perhaps TRBD1 (5 bases). V was trimmed by 6 bases and J by 2 bases, leaving 10 bases between them. Germline CDR1 reads SNHLY; CDR2 reads FYNNEI. The CDR3 loop spans 13 amino acids. The CDR3 spells CASRETENTEAFF. The CDR3 nucleotides are TGTGCCAGCAGAGAGACAGAAAACACTGAAGCTTTCTTT.

J is TRBJ2-3 and V is TRBV5-1; TRBD2 aligns across 11 bases. This CDR3 spans 15 amino acids. Germline CDR1 reads SGHRS; CDR2 reads YFSETQ. The ends lost 3 bases at V and 4 bases at J; junction bases unmatched: 4. The CDR3 protein is CASSSPGLAADTQYF. The CDR3, as DNA: TGCGCCAGCAGCTCCCCGGGACTAGCGGCAGATACGCAGTATTTT.

This chain uses TRBV19 with TRBJ2-2; 10 bases line up with TRBD2. The CDR3 totals 16 residues. After removal of 3 bases from V and 4 bases from J, the junction contained 5 bases not matched to a gene. Germline CDR1 is LNHDA and CDR2 is SQIVND (reference sequence). The CDR3 is CASSITRTSGTGELFF. DNA of the CDR3: TGTGCCAGTAGTATTACGAGGACTAGCGGCACCGGGGAGCTGTTTTTT.

This chain joins TRBV29-1 and TRBJ1-5, with 8 bases that match TRBD1. Germline lookup yields CDR1 SQVTM and CDR2 ANQGSEA. The CDR3 covers 15 residues. V lost 4 bases to trimming and J lost 4 bases; unmatched junction nucleotides: 9. In nucleotides, the CDR3 is TGCAGCGTTGGGCTAGCAGGGGGCACAAATCAGCCCCAGCATTTT. It specifies CSVGLAGGTNQPQHF. The full variable domain, completed using reference TRBV29-1 and TRBJ1-5, is SAVISQKPSRDICQRGTSLTIQCQVDSQVTMMFWYRQQPGQSLTLIATANQGSEATYESGFVIDKFPISRPNLTFSTLTVSNMSPEDSSIYLCSVGLAGGTNQPQHFGDGTRLSIL.

V is TRBV24-1 and J is TRBJ1-5, with D possibly being TRBD1 (5 bases). The CDR3 has 15 residues. Per germline, CDR1 KGHDR and CDR2 SFDVKD. V dropped 11 bases and J dropped 0 bases, with 16 bases sitting between them. Here the CDR3 DNA reads TGTGCCATAGATTGGGGGGATTATAGCAATCAGCCCCAGCATTTT. Protein sequence: CAIDWGDYSNQPQHF.

Here the CDR3 DNA reads TGTGCCATCAGTAAACCGGGACTAGCGGGAATGGATGAGCAGTTCTTC. This gives the protein CAISKPGLAGMDEQFF. The chain joins TRBV10-3 to TRBJ2-1; 13 positions agree with TRBD2. The CDR3 has 16 amino acids. After removal of 5 bases from V and 8 bases from J, the junction contained 9 bases not matched to a gene. CDR1 is ENHRY, CDR2 SYGVKD, per germline.

The chain recombines TRBV11-3 with TRBJ2-2, with 8 bases lining up with TRBD1. Looked up from germline, CDR1 is SGHNT and CDR2 is YENEEA. The CDR3 extends over 16 amino acids. V lost 0 bases and J lost 9; bases outside the gene matches: 9. The CDR3 DNA sequence: TGTGCCAGCAGCTTAGACACAGGGGGAATCGGCAGGGAGCTGTTTTTT. This translates into CASSLDTGGIGRELFF.

The genes are TRBV28 and TRBJ2-4, with D maybe TRBD1 (6 bases). The CDR3 has 16 amino acids. Per germline, CDR1 MDHEN and CDR2 SYDVKM. Deletions cut 4 bases from V and 0 bases from J, with 13 bases between. The DNA for the CDR3 is TGTGCCAGCAGTTCCGGGACACCATTAGCCAAAAACATTCAGTACTTC. It is translated as CASSSGTPLAKNIQYF.

This clone has only one observation. At the DNA level, this CDR3 is encoded by other sequences in the same sample as well. The chain uses TRBV5-1 and TRBJ2-2, with 7 bases fitting TRBD1. After removal of 4 bases from V and 0 bases from J, the junction contained 3 bases not matched to a gene. Germline CDR1 reads SGHRS; CDR2 reads YFSETQ. The length of the CDR3 is 15 residues. The CDR3 sequence: CASSLGQTNTGELFF. CDR3 nucleotides: TGCGCCAGCAGCCTGGGACAGACGAACACCGGGGAGCTGTTTTTT.

CDR3 nucleotide sequence: TGTGCCAGCAGCCCAACCCGGGGCGGGGACCAGCCCCAGCATTTT. Protein product: CASSPTRGGDQPQHF. This chain links TRBV7-2 with TRBJ1-5, with D maybe TRBD1 (5 bases). V was cut by 5 bases and J by 7 bases, with 18 bases left in between. This CDR3 spans 15 amino acids. CDR1 and CDR2 from the germline V gene are SGHTA and FQGNSA.

The count of this clone is one. The chain carries TRBV28 and TRBJ1-1; D gene unclear. There are 13 residues in the CDR3. V lost 5 bases to trimming and J lost 1 base, with 8 bases between them. Germline V CDR1 and CDR2: MDHEN, SYDVKM. CDR3 sequence reads: CASSPPGNTEAFF. CDR3 in DNA: TGTGCCAGCAGTCCCCCGGGGAACACTGAAGCTTTCTTT.

This chain links TRBV29-1 with TRBJ2-5, with 9 bases fitting TRBD1. This CDR3 is 14 amino acids long. J was trimmed by 4 bases and V by 4 bases; bases with no gene match: 7. Germline CDR1 SQVTM, CDR2 ANQGSEA. DNA of the CDR3: TGCAGCGTTGGGGGACAGGGTTTTACAGAGACCCAGTACTTC. Its protein product is CSVGGQGFTETQYF.

This chain joins TRBV5-4 and TRBJ2-1; D may be TRBD2 (5 bases). CDR1 SGHNT and CDR2 YYREEE come from the germline V gene (reference sequence). The length of the CDR3 is 15 residues. V gave up 5 bases and J gave up 4 bases, with 16 bases separating them. The CDR3 protein is CASSPAAGVYNEQFF. CDR3 in DNA: TGTGCCAGCAGTCCGGCGGCCGGGGTATACAATGAGCAGTTCTTC.

V and J are TRBV7-2 and TRBJ2-1, with 8 positions matching TRBD1. V dropped 2 bases and J dropped 7; count of bases not matched to a gene: 7. This CDR3 region has 15 residues. CDR1 is SGHTA and CDR2 is FQGNSA in the germline V gene. This CDR3 reads CASSLIQGGKNEQFF. DNA of the CDR3: TGTGCCAGCAGCTTAATACAGGGGGGAAAGAATGAGCAGTTCTTC.

The rearrangement uses TRBV10-3 and TRBJ2-3; D is uncertain. Per germline, CDR1 ENHRY and CDR2 SYGVKD. Trimming took 4 bases from V and 0 from J, leaving 8 bases between them. This CDR3 has 14 residues. CDR3 sequence reads: CAISGSRSTDTQYF. The CDR3 coding sequence is TGTGCCATCAGTGGTTCACGGAGCACAGATACGCAGTATTTT.

The chain combines TRBV10-1 with TRBJ2-1; the match to TRBD2 covers 8 bases. Germline values: CDR1 WNHNN, CDR2 SYGVQD (reference sequence). Unmatched junction bases numbered 10, after V lost 9 bases and J lost 6 bases. The CDR3 sequence is 14 residues long. The DNA for the CDR3 is TGCGCCAGGAGAATAGCGGGGTATTCCAATGAGCAGTTCTTC. This gives the protein CARRIAGYSNEQFF.

V and J are TRBV5-4 and TRBJ1-2; TRBD1 agrees at 9 bases. With V trimmed by 3 bases and J by 7 bases, 7 bases remained unmatched. This CDR3 has 14 residues. Germline assignment: CDR1 SGHNT and CDR2 YYREEE (reference sequence). For the CDR3, the DNA is TGTGCCAGCAGCTCGGGACAGGGCTTAGCTGGCTACACCTTC. As protein: CASSSGQGLAGYTF.

This chain connects TRBV6-5 to TRBJ1-5; D is unclear. V was pared by 5 bases and J by 5 bases, with 10 bases between. Germline CDR1 is MNHEY and CDR2 is SVGAGI. The CDR3 is made up of 13 amino acids. CDR3 amino acids: CASSRGFDQPQHF. The CDR3 nucleotides are TGTGCCAGCAGTCGAGGGTTCGATCAGCCCCAGCATTTT.

This chain joins TRBV30 and TRBJ2-7; 7 positions agree with TRBD1. The CDR3 covers 13 residues. The trim removed 6 bases at V and 4 bases at J, leaving 9 bases unmatched. CDR1 is GTSNPN, CDR2 SVGIG, per germline (reference sequence). CDR3: CACRSGQLYEQYF. In nucleotides, the CDR3 is TGTGCCTGTAGGTCGGGACAGCTGTACGAGCAGTACTTC.

The chain combines TRBV27 with TRBJ2-7; 8 positions agree with TRBD2. V gave up 4 bases and J gave up 3 bases; unmatched junction bases: 11. Germline lookup yields CDR1 MNHEY and CDR2 SMNVEV (reference sequence). This CDR3 is 16 amino acids long. The CDR3 sequence: CASSYRTSRRVYEQYF. The DNA of the CDR3 is TGTGCCAGCAGTTACCGGACTAGCCGGAGAGTCTACGAGCAGTACTTC.

The chain joins TRBV2 to TRBJ2-1, with a tentative D call TRBD2 (5 bases). This CDR3 is built from 14 residues. V dropped 5 bases and J dropped 1 base, with 9 bases sitting between them. Germline lookup yields CDR1 SNHLY and CDR2 FYNNEI. CDR3 sequence (DNA): TGTGCCAGCAGTAGGGAGCGGTCCTACAATGAGCAGTTCTTC. Its translation is CASSRERSYNEQFF.

There are a few counts of this clone. This chain uses TRBV28 with TRBJ2-2; 7 nucleotides align to TRBD2. The CDR3 runs 17 residues. Germline loops: CDR1 MDHEN, CDR2 SYDVKM. Losses at the gene ends were 2 bases for V and 7 bases for J; bases not matched to a gene: 13. CDR3 in DNA: TGTGCCAGCAGTTTAATTTTTCGGGCGGGAGCTGGCGGGGAGCTGTTTTTT. Its protein product is CASSLIFRAGAGGELFF. Complete variable domain (other parts from reference TRBV28 and TRBJ2-2): DVKVTQSSRYLVKRTGEKVFLECVQDMDHENMFWYRQDPGLGLRLIYFSYDVKMKEKGDIPEGYSVSREKKERFSLILESASTNQTSMYLCASSLIFRAGAGGELFFGEGSRLTVL.

This clone occurred once. The J gene is TRBJ1-5, the V gene TRBV6-2 or TRBV6-3; 8 nucleotides line up with TRBD1. CDR3 length equals 16 residues. CDR1 MNHEY and CDR2 SVGEGT come from the germline V gene. V was pared by 2 bases and J by 3 bases, with 6 bases of the junction left unmatched. The CDR3: CASSYRGDRSNQPQHF. DNA of the CDR3: TGTGCCAGCAGTTACCGCGGGGACAGGTCCAATCAGCCCCAGCATTTT.

The V call is TRBV9, the J call TRBJ1-2; D not resolved. Germline-derived CDR1 and CDR2 are SGDLS and YYNGEE. V was pared by 0 bases and J by 4 bases, with 4 bases between. The CDR3 spans 12 residues. CDR3 DNA sequence: TGTGCCAGCAGCGTAGACAGCTATGGCTACACCTTC. This codes for CASSVDSYGYTF. Full variable domain (rest looked up from reference TRBV9 and TRBJ1-2): DSGVTQTPKHLITATGQRVTLRCSPRSGDLSVYWYQQSLDQGLQFLIQYYNGEERAKGNILERFSAQQFPDLHSELNLSSLELGDSALYFCASSVDSYGYTFGSGTRLTVV.